The 31 T cell receptor beta chains below were found in one sample sequenced in a study of T and B cells in COVID-19 patients (dated by TCRdb to the early 2020s). TRB repertoires were amplified from 250-500 ng of genomic DNA extracted from blood. The instrument was an Illumina MiSeq. Multiplex PCR with BIOMED2 TRB-A/B primer pools was used to amplify TRB rearrangements. TCRdb took the public reads, trimmed them with fastp at Q25, ran MiXCR for clone calling and kept in-frame beta chains. Records with the same CDR3 protein are collapsed into one entry carrying the most frequent genes and DNA. This sample has over 3,500 distinct CDR3 sequences in its table, and under 30% of those were observed once. The ten largest account for 20% to 25% of the sample. Specimen: blood. The receptors were sampled from a human donor with active COVID-19.

This clonotype counts as medium-sized (0.01 to 0.1%). The rearrangement joins TRBV29-1 to TRBJ2-7; 7 bases are a match to TRBD2. With V trimmed by 1 base and J by 0 bases, 0 bases remained unmatched. Germline V gene lookup returns CDR1 SQVTM and CDR2 ANQGSEA. The CDR3 extends over 13 amino acids. For the CDR3, the DNA is TGCAGCGTTGAAGGCGGGGGCTCCTACGAGCAGTACTTC. Translating it yields CSVEGGGSYEQYF.

The V and J genes are TRBV12-3 or TRBV12-4 and TRBJ2-7, with 14 bases identical to TRBD2. Germline trimming cut 6 bases from V and 5 bases from J; bases unmatched to any gene: 6. This CDR3 has 15 residues. CDR3 sequence (DNA): TGTGCCAGCAGCCCCGGGACTAGCGGGAGAGACGAGCAGTACTTC. Its protein is CASSPGTSGRDEQYF.

The chain employs TRBV7-3 and TRBJ2-1; 11 positions match TRBD2. The J segment lost 7 bases and the V segment lost 3 bases, leaving 8 bases of the junction unmatched. CDR3 size: 16 residues. Germline assignment: CDR1 SGHTA and CDR2 FQGTGA. The chain's CDR3 is CASSFVAGGLRNEQFF. In DNA, the CDR3 is TGTGCCAGCAGCTTTGTAGCGGGAGGGCTGAGGAATGAGCAGTTCTTC.

By share, this clonotype counts as medium-sized. V usage is TRBV5-5 and J usage is TRBJ1-4, with 7 positions matching TRBD1. This CDR3 has 15 residues. Germline V lookup: CDR1 SGHKS, CDR2 YYEKEE (reference sequence). V lost 4 bases and J lost 7; bases outside the gene matches: 10. For the CDR3, the DNA is TGTGCCAGCAGCACCACCGACAGGGATGCTGAAAAACTGTTTTTT. Its protein is CASSTTDRDAEKLFF.

The V call is TRBV19, the J call TRBJ2-5, with 9 bases aligning to TRBD2. The V gene's germline CDR1 is LNHDA and CDR2 SQIVND (reference sequence). The CDR3 is 13 amino acids. DNA of the CDR3: TGTGTCGTAGCGGGAGTAGTCCAAGAGACCCAGTACTTC. Translated, it gives CVVAGVVQETQYF. The full variable domain, in which reference TRBV19 and TRBJ2-5 provide the parts outside the CDR3, is DGGITQSPKYLFRKEGQNVTLSCEQNLNHDAMYWYRQDPGQGLRLIYYSQIVNDFQKGDIAEGYSVSREKKESFPLTVTSAQKNPTAFYLCVVAGVVQETQYFGPGTRLLVL.

This clonotype is medium-sized by share. The chain joins TRBV11-2 to TRBJ2-2; D gene unclear. Germline CDR1 SGHAT, CDR2 FQNNGV. The CDR3 is made up of 15 amino acids. V was cut by 2 bases and J by 6 bases, with 13 bases left in between. This CDR3 reads CASSLSHRMPGELFF. The CDR3 DNA sequence: TGTGCCAGCAGCTTAAGCCACCGTATGCCCGGGGAGCTGTTTTTT.

This chain joins TRBV7-6 and TRBJ2-2, with 7 bases matching TRBD2. Trimming took 5 bases from V and 6 from J; bases not matched to a gene: 12. Germline CDR1 and CDR2: SGHVS and FNYEAQ. The CDR3 spans 16 residues. CDR3 amino acids: CASSPKSGGRSGELFF. CDR3 DNA: TGTGCCAGCAGCCCAAAGTCGGGAGGTCGGTCCGGGGAGCTGTTTTTT.

The J gene is TRBJ2-1, the V gene TRBV12-3 or TRBV12-4; TRBD2 matches at 12 bases. The CDR3 has 16 residues. Trimming at V came to 6 bases and at J to 6 bases, leaving 9 bases not matched to a gene. The CDR3 DNA follows: TGTGCCAGCAGACGCCGGACTAGCGGGACCTTCAATGAGCAGTTCTTC. Translated, it gives CASRRRTSGTFNEQFF.

As regards this clonotype: This may arise from a read error, as a much more abundant clone is one base away. As the CDR3 is not closed by the conserved phenylalanine or tryptophan, this likely results from a read error. The V gene is TRBV5-6, the J gene TRBJ2-1; the D gene could be TRBD1 or TRBD2 (7 bases each). Trimming stripped 1 base from V and 3 bases from J, with 14 bases between. The CDR3 loop spans 16 amino acids. Looked up from germline, CDR1 is SGHDT and CDR2 is YYEEEE. The CDR3 nucleotides read TGTGCCAGCAGCTTGTTGGGAGGGGGCAACTACAATGAGCAGTTCTTG. This sequence encodes CASSLLGGGNYNEQFL.

The genes are TRBV7-9 and TRBJ1-1; 10 nucleotides align to TRBD1. V shed 5 bases, J shed 1 base, and the junction held 10 bases outside the gene matches. CDR3 length: 17 amino acids. Germline V gene lookup returns CDR1 SEHNR and CDR2 FQNEAQ (reference sequence). In nucleotides, the CDR3 is TGTGCCAGCAGCACAACCGGGACAGGGGTCTCGAACACTGAAGCTTTCTTT. It codes for CASSTTGTGVSNTEAFF.

This chain links TRBV20-1 with TRBJ1-5, with D perhaps TRBD1 (5 bases). The CDR3 covers 16 residues. Germline V gene data show CDR1 as DFQATT and CDR2 as SNEGSKA (reference sequence). Trimming pared 2 bases from V and 5 bases from J, leaving 19 bases between. CDR3 DNA sequence: TGCAGTGCTAGACTACGGAGGGGTTTGTTTGATCAGCCCCAGCATTTT. The encoded protein is CSARLRRGLFDQPQHF.

This clonotype was observed a few times. This chain links TRBV6-2 or TRBV6-3 with TRBJ1-4; unclear D gene. This CDR3 is built from 11 residues. In germline, CDR1 is MNHEY, CDR2 SVGEGT. The germline V and J ends were trimmed by 5 bases and 8 bases, with 6 bases remaining between them. The chain's CDR3 is CASSKLEKLFF. CDR3 nucleotides: TGTGCCAGCAGTAAACTGGAAAAACTGTTTTTT.

A note on this clonotype: A much bigger clone sits one base away, suggesting this may be a read error. This chain joins TRBV19 and TRBJ2-4; D may correspond to TRBD1 or TRBD2 (5 bases each). CDR3 length equals 15 residues. Germline V gene sequence: CDR1 LNHDA, CDR2 SQIVND (reference sequence). The CDR3 nucleotides read TGTGCCGGTAGTTCCCGGGACGGCTGGGAAAACATTCAGTACTTC. Its protein product is CAGSSRDGWENIQYF.

This clonotype was counted only a few times. This chain uses TRBV27 with TRBJ1-5, with D perhaps TRBD1 (6 bases). The CDR3 has 16 amino acids. Trimming took 6 bases from V and 0 from J, leaving 15 bases between them. CDR1 is MNHEY and CDR2 is SMNVEV in the germline V gene (reference sequence). The CDR3, as DNA: TGTGCCAGCAGAGCACAGGGACTCAATAGCAATCAGCCCCAGCATTTT. The encoded protein is CASRAQGLNSNQPQHF.

This chain uses TRBV5-1 with TRBJ2-3; TRBD2 aligns across 9 bases. With V trimmed by 0 bases and J by 3 bases, 5 bases remained unmatched. CDR1 is SGHRS, CDR2 YFSETQ, per germline. The CDR3 consists of 16 residues. In nucleotides, the CDR3 is TGCGCCAGCAGCTTGGGATTAGCGGGAGTGACAGATACGCAGTATTTT. Translated, it gives CASSLGLAGVTDTQYF.

Relative to its sample, this clonotype is medium-sized. The chain uses TRBV27 and TRBJ2-6; unclear D gene. The CDR3 totals 15 residues. From germline, CDR1 is MNHEY and CDR2 SMNVEV (reference sequence). V lost 0 bases and J lost 1, with 4 bases in between. CDR3 region: CASSLSGSGANVLTF. For the CDR3, the DNA is TGTGCCAGCAGTTTATCAGGGTCTGGGGCCAACGTCCTGACTTTC.

This clonotype has more than one count but fewer than ten. One end of the junction fails to match germline, which may point to a read error. The chain links TRBV5-6 to TRBJ2-3, with 10 positions matching TRBD2. There are 17 residues in the CDR3. Germline values: CDR1 SGHDT, CDR2 YYEEEE. CDR3 protein: CASSLMASGSVADTQYF. The CDR3 nucleotides read TGCGCCAGCAGCTTGATGGCTAGCGGGAGTGTTGCAGATACGCAGTATTTT.

This clonotype qualifies as medium-sized. The J gene is TRBJ2-3, the V gene TRBV19; D remains unclear. V lost 3 bases to trimming and J lost 2 bases, with 9 bases between them. CDR1 is LNHDA, CDR2 SQIVND, per germline (reference sequence). The CDR3 contains 14 residues. The CDR3: CASSIPLLTDTQYF. The CDR3 bases are TGTGCCAGTAGTATTCCCCTTCTCACAGATACGCAGTATTTT.

This clonotype has only one observation. The CDR3 coding sequence is TGTGCTAGTGGTTCACCCGGGACAGCAAATTCACCCCTCCACTTT. Translated, it gives CASGSPGTANSPLHF. The chain links TRBV12-5 to TRBJ1-6; 7 nucleotides align to TRBD1. CDR1 and CDR2 (germline): LGHNT, FRNRAP. Trimming removed 4 bases from V and 7 bases from J; junction bases left unmatched: 7. This CDR3 comprises 15 residues.

Judged by abundance, this clonotype is medium-sized. The chain uses TRBV12-3 or TRBV12-4 and TRBJ2-2, with D uncertain. V was pared by 6 bases and J by 2 bases, with 7 bases between. The CDR3 spans 13 residues. The CDR3 here is CASRVSNTGELFF. The DNA for the CDR3 is TGTGCCAGCAGGGTTAGCAACACCGGGGAGCTGTTTTTT.

The chain combines TRBV6-1 with TRBJ1-1; 8 nucleotides agree with TRBD1. The CDR3 consists of 14 residues. CDR1 is MNHNS and CDR2 is SASEGT in the germline V gene. V dropped 6 bases and J dropped 5; count of bases not matched to a gene: 8. In nucleotides, the CDR3 is TGTGCCAGCAGCGAACCAGGGGGCACGACTGAAGCTTTCTTT. It codes for CASSEPGGTTEAFF.

By frequency in the sample, this clonotype is medium-sized. The chain couples TRBV10-3 to TRBJ2-3; perhaps TRBD1 as D (5 bases). V was clipped by 6 bases and J by 0 bases, with 10 bases between them. The CDR3 runs 14 residues. The V gene's germline CDR1 is ENHRY and CDR2 SYGVKD. CDR3 region: CAISGAGSTDTQYF. The CDR3 nucleotides are TGTGCCATCAGCGGAGCAGGGAGCACAGATACGCAGTATTTT.

Written as DNA, the CDR3 is TGCGCCAGCAGCTTGGATGCAGGGGAATGGACCCAGTACTTC. Protein sequence: CASSLDAGEWTQYF. The rearrangement uses TRBV5-1 and TRBJ2-5; possible D gene TRBD1, 6 bases. CDR3 size: 14 residues. The germline V gene encodes CDR1 SGHRS and CDR2 YFSETQ. Trimming stripped 0 bases from V and 7 bases from J, with 13 bases between. The full variable domain, completed using reference TRBV5-1 and TRBJ2-5, is KAGVTQTPRYLIKTRGQQVTLSCSPISGHRSVSWYQQTPGQGLQFLFEYFSETQRNKGNFPGRFSGRQFSNSRSEMNVSTLELGDSALYLCASSLDAGEWTQYFGPGTRLLVL.

The V call is TRBV7-2, the J call TRBJ2-3; weak D call: TRBD2 (7 bases). This CDR3 region has 15 residues. Germline CDR1 reads SGHTA; CDR2 reads FQGNSA. Trimming stripped 8 bases from V and 3 bases from J, with 18 bases between. CDR3 coding DNA: TGTGCCAGCGATAGGGGGAGGGCCGAGACAGATACGCAGTATTTT. It translates to CASDRGRAETDTQYF.

V usage is TRBV4-3 and J usage is TRBJ2-5, with 8 bases that match TRBD1. With 4 bases clipped from V and 13 bases from J, the junction kept 8 bases outside the gene matches. The germline V gene encodes CDR1 LGHNA and CDR2 YSLEER. CDR3 size: 12 residues. The CDR3 DNA sequence: TGCGCCAGCAGCCTTATCAGACAGGGGACGTACTTC. Translating gives CASSLIRQGTYF.

A word on this clonotype: This may stem from a read error, because a much larger clone lies one nucleotide away. V is TRBV7-6 and J is TRBJ2-2; D ambiguous. Trimming removed 1 base at V and 4 bases at J, with 10 bases between. The germline CDR1 and CDR2 sequences are SGHVS and FNYEAQ. This CDR3 is built from 15 residues. The CDR3 here is CASSLVQIVTGELFF. The CDR3 region has the DNA TGTGCCAGCAGCTTAGTACAGATAGTCACCGGGGAGCTGTTTTTT. Looking up the rest from reference TRBV7-6 and TRBJ2-2 gives the full variable domain: GAGVSQSPRYKVTKRGQDVALRCDPISGHVSLYWYRQALGQGPEFLTYFNYEAQQDKSGLPNDRFSAERPEGSISTLTIQRTEQRDSAMYRCASSLVQIVTGELFFGEGSRLTVL.

In its sample, this clonotype is medium-sized. This chain uses TRBV24-1 with TRBJ2-6, with a weak D call TRBD1 (5 bases). Per germline, CDR1 KGHDR and CDR2 SFDVKD. The length of the CDR3 is 15 residues. Trimming left V 1 base short and J 5 bases short, with 8 bases between. CDR3 coding DNA: TGTGCCACCAGTGATTTACTGGACAGGGCCAACGTCCTGACTTTC. Translating it yields CATSDLLDRANVLTF.

This clonotype was detected once. CDR3 region: CSVTTSGSPSYNEQYF. CDR3 in DNA: TGCAGCGTTACGACTAGCGGGAGCCCCTCCTACAATGAGCAGTACTTC. V is TRBV29-1 and J is TRBJ2-7, with 12 bases aligning to TRBD2. The CDR3 length is 16 residues. J was trimmed by 7 bases and V by 5 bases; bases with no gene match: 15. Germline CDR1 SQVTM, CDR2 ANQGSEA.

This clonotype is medium-sized within its sample. V usage is TRBV6-4 and J usage is TRBJ1-2; TRBD1 matches at 9 bases. Trimming at V came to 4 bases and at J to 0 bases, leaving 3 bases not matched to a gene. From germline, CDR1 is MRHNA and CDR2 SNTAGT. The CDR3 loop spans 15 amino acids. CDR3 nucleotide sequence: TGTGCCAGCAGTGTGGGACAGGGAGCTAACTATGGCTACACCTTC. The encoded protein is CASSVGQGANYGYTF.

This clonotype is large within its sample. The chain uses TRBV19 and TRBJ2-2; D remains ambiguous. The V gene's germline CDR1 is LNHDA and CDR2 SQIVND (reference sequence). Between the trimmed V and J ends, which lost 7 bases and 3 bases, there was a span of 9 bases. This CDR3 contains 13 residues. The CDR3 loop reads CASNLAYTGELFF. The CDR3 DNA reads TGTGCCAGTAATTTGGCCTACACCGGGGAGCTGTTTTTT.

This clonotype was detected a few times. The chain carries TRBV4-3 and TRBJ2-7; the match to TRBD2 covers 10 bases. The germline gives CDR1 LGHNA, CDR2 YSLEER. V was clipped by 0 bases and J by 4 bases; unmatched bases: 6. The CDR3 is 16 residues long. DNA for the CDR3: TGCGCCAGCAGCCAAGATTTCGCTAGCGGGAGATACGAGCAGTACTTC. This translates into CASSQDFASGRYEQYF.